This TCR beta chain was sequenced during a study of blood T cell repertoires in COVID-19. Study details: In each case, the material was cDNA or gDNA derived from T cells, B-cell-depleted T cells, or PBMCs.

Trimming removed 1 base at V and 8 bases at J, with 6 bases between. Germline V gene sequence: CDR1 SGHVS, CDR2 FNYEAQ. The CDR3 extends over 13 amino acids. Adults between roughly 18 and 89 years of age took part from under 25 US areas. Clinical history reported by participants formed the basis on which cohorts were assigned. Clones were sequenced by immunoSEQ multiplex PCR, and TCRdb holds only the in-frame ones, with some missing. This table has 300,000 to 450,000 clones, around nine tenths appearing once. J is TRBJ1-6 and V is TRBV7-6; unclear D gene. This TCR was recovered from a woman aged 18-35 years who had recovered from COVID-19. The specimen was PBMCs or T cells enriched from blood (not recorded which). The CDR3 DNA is TGTGCCAGCAGCTTAGACAGCTATTCACCCCTCCACTTT. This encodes CASSLDSYSPLHF.